This TCR beta chain appears in the sequencing data of a study of blood T cell repertoires in COVID-19. After removal of 1 base from V and 7 bases from J, the junction contained 9 bases not matched to a gene. The CDR3 spans 16 residues. CDR1 SGHVS and CDR2 FQNEAQ come from the germline V gene. The repertoire was sequenced with immunoSEQ multiplex PCR; TCRdb's copy has only in-frame clones and lacks some. This table has approximately 200,000 clones, 82% appearing once. Sample: peripheral blood. This chain links TRBV7-8 with TRBJ2-7; 11 nucleotides line up with TRBD2. This clonotype was obtained from a woman in her twenties or thirties with acute or convalescent COVID-19. The CDR3 loop is CASSLGPSGRFREQYF. The CDR3, as DNA: TGTGCCAGCAGCTTAGGGCCTAGCGGGAGGTTCAGAGAGCAGTACTTC.